The 9 T cell receptor beta chains reported below all come from one sample, sequenced in a study of T cell responses to AZD1222 COVID-19 vaccine. Data came from immunoSEQ multiplex PCR; TCRdb stores just in-frame clones and leaves some out. The data contain about 140,000 clones, roughly 92% of them seen just once; the ten biggest clones take up 3.5% to 4.5%. Specimen: peripheral blood, collected 28 days after the second AZD1222 dose. The receptors stem from an adult who received the AZD1222 COVID-19 vaccine.

This chain uses TRBV19 with TRBJ1-6, with 9 bases aligning to TRBD1. The length of the CDR3 is 14 residues. Germline V CDR1 and CDR2: LNHDA, SQIVND (reference sequence). V was clipped by 7 bases and J by 10 bases; unmatched bases: 8. CDR3 loop: CASTPGTGFSPLHF. CDR3 nucleotides: TGTGCCAGTACCCCCGGGACAGGGTTCTCACCCCTCCACTTT.

This chain connects TRBV9 to TRBJ2-1, with 9 positions matching TRBD1. After removal of 3 bases from V and 0 bases from J, the junction contained 10 bases not matched to a gene. Germline V CDR1 and CDR2: SGDLS, YYNGEE. There are 18 residues in the CDR3. CDR3 coding DNA: TGTGCCAGCAGCGCGAACCCCCGGGACAGGGACTCCTACAATGAGCAGTTCTTC. Translated: CASSANPRDRDSYNEQFF.

The rearrangement joins TRBV24-1 to TRBJ1-5; tentative D call: TRBD1 (5 bases). This CDR3 spans 15 amino acids. The germline V and J ends were trimmed by 5 bases and 4 bases, with 14 bases remaining between them. The V gene's germline CDR1 is KGHDR and CDR2 SFDVKD. The CDR3 nucleotides read TGTGCCACCAGTGGTACAGCGACAGCGAATCAGCCCCAGCATTTT. Amino acids: CATSGTATANQPQHF.

The J gene is TRBJ2-3, the V gene TRBV24-1; 8 bases align to TRBD2. The germline V gene encodes CDR1 KGHDR and CDR2 SFDVKD. The CDR3 is made up of 16 amino acids. The V and J ends lost 3 bases and 4 bases, in that order; junction bases with no gene match: 8. The CDR3 DNA reads TGTGCCACCAGTGATCCTGCGGGAGGAGGAGCAGATACGCAGTATTTT. Translation gives CATSDPAGGGADTQYF.

The chain uses TRBV4-3 and TRBJ2-1; D is uncertain. The germline gives CDR1 LGHNA, CDR2 YSLEER. With 4 bases removed from V and 3 bases from J, the gap between germline ends came to 16 bases. CDR3 size: 16 residues. CDR3 sequence (DNA): TGCGCCAGCAGCCTGATGACCCTGGATAACTACAATGAGCAGTTCTTC. This sequence encodes CASSLMTLDNYNEQFF.

This clone appeared once. V usage is TRBV11-3 and J usage is TRBJ2-7; 8 nucleotides align to TRBD1. The germline V gene has CDR1 SGHNT and CDR2 YENEEA. The V gene end was trimmed by 5 bases and the J gene end by 7 bases; junction bases not matched to a gene: 13. The CDR3 extends over 15 amino acids. The CDR3 sequence is CASSPGTGGNREQYF. The CDR3 nucleotides are TGTGCCAGCAGCCCGGGGACAGGAGGCAACCGGGAGCAGTACTTC.

The rearrangement uses TRBV19 and TRBJ2-7, with 9 bases fitting TRBD2. The CDR3 loop spans 18 amino acids. The V segment lost 1 base and the J segment 6 bases; nucleotides outside the gene matches: 16. Germline V gives CDR1 LNHDA, CDR2 SQIVND (reference sequence). The CDR3: CASSIGPVSGSRIGEQYF. In nucleotides, the CDR3 is TGTGCCAGTAGTATAGGGCCCGTTAGCGGGAGCCGGATCGGCGAGCAGTACTTC.

The V gene is TRBV19, the J gene TRBJ1-6; 8 bases match TRBD1. Germline V gene lookup returns CDR1 LNHDA and CDR2 SQIVND (reference sequence). The CDR3 length is 15 residues. V gave up 5 bases and J gave up 7 bases; unmatched junction bases: 7. The CDR3 DNA reads TGTGCCAGTAGTTGGACGGACAGGGCGAATTCACCCCTCCACTTT. It encodes CASSWTDRANSPLHF. Full variable domain (rest looked up from reference TRBV19 and TRBJ1-6): DGGITQSPKYLFRKEGQNVTLSCEQNLNHDAMYWYRQDPGQGLRLIYYSQIVNDFQKGDIAEGYSVSREKKESFPLTVTSAQKNPTAFYLCASSWTDRANSPLHFGNGTRLTVT.

V is TRBV10-3 and J is TRBJ1-2, with a tentative D call TRBD1 (5 bases). Germline V CDR1 and CDR2: ENHRY, SYGVKD. This CDR3 has 14 amino acids. The ends were cut back, 2 bases at V and 3 bases at J, with 10 bases in the middle. The CDR3 bases are TGTGCCATCAGTGAGGGTGGGGGGTACTATGGCTACACCTTC. This translates into CAISEGGGYYGYTF.